What follows describes a single TCR beta chain. Its target is unknown. The data were taken from a study of cytomegalovirus exposure and HLA in healthy donors. General study findings and limits: Later on, analysis showed that most CMV-associated TCR beta chains appeared to be HLA-restricted. Researchers catalogued some 160 TCR beta chains as cytomegalovirus-associated.

Germline V gene data show CDR1 as LNHNV and CDR2 as YYDKDF (reference sequence). CDR3 length: 16 amino acids. Between the trimmed V and J ends, which lost 4 bases and 4 bases, there was a span of 16 bases. 13 Jbeta primers and 60 Vbeta primers were used for the PCR. Repertoires were generated with immunoSEQ multiplex PCR, while TCRdb's copy carries only in-frame clones and drops some. The sample consists of about 160,000 clones, less than 90% of them appearing once. The receptor was isolated from a young man in good health and CMV-seronegative. Material: PBMCs. This chain links TRBV15 with TRBJ1-4, with D perhaps matching TRBD1 (5 bases). In DNA, the CDR3 is TGTGCCACCAGCACAGGGCTTTCAGGAATTAATGAAAAACTGTTTTTT. It encodes CATSTGLSGINEKLFF.